Listed below are T cell receptor beta chains from one sample, sequenced in a study of cytotoxic CD8 clonotypes in ibrutinib-treated CLL. Repertoires were generated with immunoSEQ multiplex PCR, while TCRdb's copy carries only in-frame clones and drops some. This sample yields some 76,000 clones, of which around four fifths are seen a single time; about 40% belongs to the top ten. Material: PBMCs, obtained after 24 months of ibrutinib treatment. The receptors originated from a human donor with chronic lymphocytic leukemia. The CDR3 runs from the conserved cysteine through the conserved F or W. Each record gives: CDR3 protein, CDR3 DNA, clone size, J gene, D gene, V gene. D genes are given only for firm matches. Not every row has a clone size; where given, it reads once, few, many or a size class.

CASSVREISTDTQYF | TGTGCCAGCAGTGTCCGGGAGATCAGCACAGATACGCAGTATTTT | - | TRBJ2-3 | - | TRBV6-5
CASRRDRVIIGYTF | TGTGCCAGCAGGAGGGACAGGGTTATAATTGGCTACACCTTC | - | TRBJ1-2 | TRBD1 | TRBV6-6
CASGEKRDEQFF | TGTGCCAGCGGGGAGAAGAGGGATGAGCAGTTCTTC | few | TRBJ2-1 | - | TRBV2
CASSLGLAGNNEQFF | TGCGCCAGCAGCTTGGGACTAGCGGGGAACAATGAGCAGTTCTTC | - | TRBJ2-1 | TRBD2 | TRBV5-1
CASSLGQGVFF | TGTGCCAGCAGCCTAGGACAGGGCGTGTTCTTC | - | TRBJ2-1 | TRBD1 | TRBV7-9
CASSEVAGGYEQYF | TGTGCCAGCAGTGAAGTGGCAGGGGGATACGAGCAGTACTTC | - | TRBJ2-7 | TRBD1 | TRBV2
CASSLGVSTDTQYF | TGTGCCAGCAGCTTAGGGGTATCCACAGATACGCAGTATTTT | - | TRBJ2-3 | - | TRBV7-9
CASSLSLNEQFF | TGTGCCAGCAGTCTAAGCTTGAATGAGCAGTTCTTC | - | TRBJ2-1 | - | TRBV7-9
CASSLEGGKLFF | TGTGCCAGCAGCTTAGAAGGTGGAAAACTGTTTTTT | - | TRBJ1-4 | - | TRBV11-1
CASSLDSQVGTIYF | TGTGCCAGCAGCTTAGACTCACAAGTCGGCACCATATATTTT | - | TRBJ1-3 | - | TRBV11-2
CASSRTVEETQYF | TGTGCCAGCAGTCGGACAGTGGAAGAGACCCAGTACTTC | - | TRBJ2-5 | - | TRBV5-4
CASSLEGKGEKLFF | TGTGCCAGCAGCTTGGAGGGGAAGGGGGAAAAACTGTTTTTT | - | TRBJ1-4 | - | TRBV5-6
CASSSWRGGNNEQFF | TGTGCCAGCAGTTCGTGGCGTGGGGGAAACAATGAGCAGTTCTTC | - | TRBJ2-1 | - | TRBV27
CASSLENSNYGYTF | TGTGCCAGCAGCTTGGAAAACAGCAACTATGGCTACACCTTC | - | TRBJ1-2 | - | TRBV5-4
CAIRGSGTGDYEQYF | TGTGCCATCAGAGGCTCCGGGACAGGGGACTACGAGCAGTACTTC | few | TRBJ2-7 | TRBD1 | TRBV10-3
CASSRTESNQPQHF | TGTGCCAGCAGTCGAACAGAGTCCAATCAGCCCCAGCATTTT | few | TRBJ1-5 | - | TRBV2
CASRLAGYGYTF | TGTGCCAGCCGCCTGGCGGGCTATGGCTACACCTTC | - | TRBJ1-2 | - | TRBV28
CASSLRPGTGDLNTEAFF | TGCGCCAGCAGCTTGAGGCCCGGGACAGGGGATCTCAACACTGAAGCTTTCTTT | - | TRBJ1-1 | TRBD1 | TRBV5-1
CASSPGPGTPEQYF | TGTGCCAGCAGCCCTGGACCCGGAACCCCCGAGCAGTACTTC | - | TRBJ2-7 | - | TRBV28
CASSLGPGQGSYEQYF | TGTGCTAGCAGCTTAGGGCCGGGACAGGGGTCCTACGAGCAGTACTTC | - | TRBJ2-7 | TRBD1 | TRBV7-7
CASDSFTGELFF | TGTGCCAGCGACTCTTTCACCGGGGAGCTGTTTTTT | - | TRBJ2-2 | - | TRBV6-1
CSVEDRTSGGWDTQYF | TGCAGCGTTGAAGACCGGACTAGCGGGGGGTGGGATACGCAGTATTTT | - | TRBJ2-3 | TRBD2 | TRBV29-1
CASSLKVANTEAFF | TGTGCCAGCAGTTTAAAGGTTGCGAACACTGAAGCTTTCTTT | - | TRBJ1-1 | - | TRBV28
CASSQSPNTGELFF | TGCGCCAGCAGCCAATCCCCGAACACCGGGGAGCTGTTTTTT | - | TRBJ2-2 | - | TRBV4-3
CASSLNRGGYTF | TGCGCCAGCAGCTTGAACAGGGGTGGCTACACCTTC | - | TRBJ1-2 | TRBD1 | TRBV5-1
CASSLEGTHSYEQYF | TGTGCCAGCAGCTTAGAAGGCACTCACTCCTACGAGCAGTACTTC | once | TRBJ2-7 | - | TRBV7-3
CASSPQGVGEQFF | TGTGCCAGCAGCCCACAGGGGGTGGGTGAGCAGTTCTTC | - | TRBJ2-1 | TRBD1 | TRBV6-4
CATSDPTGTGRHIQYF | TGTGCCACCAGCGACCCCACGGGGACTGGGAGGCACATTCAGTACTTC | - | TRBJ2-4 | - | TRBV15
CASSLAPGGSYEQYF | TGTGCCAGCAGCTTGGCGCCGGGAGGTAGTTACGAGCAGTACTTC | - | TRBJ2-7 | TRBD2 | TRBV5-5
CASSLGTDTDTQYF | TGTGCCAGCAGCTTGGGGACAGACACAGATACGCAGTATTTT | - | TRBJ2-3 | TRBD1 | TRBV11-3
CATSRDQGAITDTQYF | TGTGCCACCAGCAGAGATCAGGGGGCGATAACAGATACGCAGTATTTT | - | TRBJ2-3 | TRBD1 | TRBV15
CASSQDNDRTEETQYF | TGTGCCAGCAGCCAAGATAACGACAGGACTGAAGAGACCCAGTACTTC | - | TRBJ2-5 | - | TRBV4-2
CASSYSFRGDYEQYF | TGTGCCAGCAGTTACTCGTTCAGGGGAGACTACGAGCAGTACTTC | - | TRBJ2-7 | - | TRBV6-6
CASTFGGPGNTIYF | TGTGCCAGTACCTTCGGGGGACCTGGAAACACCATATATTTT | - | TRBJ1-3 | - | TRBV19
CASSPGTAQDTQYF | TGTGCCAGCAGCCCGGGGACAGCCCAAGATACGCAGTATTTT | - | TRBJ2-3 | TRBD1 | TRBV7-2
CATSRDNVAQETQYF | TGTGCCACCAGCAGAGATAATGTCGCCCAAGAGACCCAGTACTTC | - | TRBJ2-5 | - | TRBV15
CASNTKDGTGLF | TGTGCCAGCAATACGAAAGACGGGACAGGGTTGTTC | - | TRBJ2-7 | TRBD1 | TRBV28
CASSQGSSTDTQYF | TGCGCCAGCAGCCAGGGCTCTAGCACAGATACGCAGTATTTT | - | TRBJ2-3 | - | TRBV5-1
CASSSDAGTENEQFF | TGTGCCAGCAGCTCGGATGCCGGGACAGAAAATGAGCAGTTCTTC | - | TRBJ2-1 | - | TRBV12-1
CSSSQETQYF | TGCAGTTCTTCGCAAGAGACCCAGTACTTC | once | TRBJ2-5 | - | TRBV20-1
CAGRDGAYNEQFF | TGTGCCGGTCGGGACGGAGCTTACAATGAGCAGTTCTTC | - | TRBJ2-1 | - | TRBV2
CSARLGNTIYF | TGCAGTGCTAGATTGGGAAACACCATATATTTT | - | TRBJ1-3 | - | TRBV20-1
CAISDIGGTTDTQYF | TGTGCCATCAGTGATATAGGGGGCACAACAGATACGCAGTATTTT | - | TRBJ2-3 | TRBD1 | TRBV10-3
CASSLAGQGWTEAFF | TGCGCCAGCAGCTTGGCGGGACAGGGGTGGACTGAAGCTTTCTTT | - | TRBJ1-1 | TRBD1 | TRBV5-1
CATSRHGHESNQPQHF | TGTGCCACCTCGAGGCACGGACACGAAAGCAATCAGCCCCAGCATTTT | once | TRBJ1-5 | - | TRBV27
CASSPLSGESEQFF | TGTGCCAGCTCACCGCTGAGTGGGGAGAGTGAGCAGTTCTTC | - | TRBJ2-1 | - | TRBV18
CASSPRVSSYEQYF | TGTGCCAGCAGCCCGCGGGTTAGCTCCTACGAGCAGTACTTC | - | TRBJ2-7 | - | TRBV13
CAISMTGTDEQFF | TGTGCCATCAGCATGACAGGGACGGATGAGCAGTTCTTC | - | TRBJ2-1 | TRBD1 | TRBV10-3
CASSRVAGSTDTQYF | TGCGCCAGCAGCCGGGTGGCGGGCTCCACAGATACGCAGTATTTT | - | TRBJ2-3 | - | TRBV5-1
CASYPGLKPYEQYF | TGTGCCAGCTACCCGGGACTTAAACCCTACGAGCAGTACTTC | - | TRBJ2-7 | - | TRBV28